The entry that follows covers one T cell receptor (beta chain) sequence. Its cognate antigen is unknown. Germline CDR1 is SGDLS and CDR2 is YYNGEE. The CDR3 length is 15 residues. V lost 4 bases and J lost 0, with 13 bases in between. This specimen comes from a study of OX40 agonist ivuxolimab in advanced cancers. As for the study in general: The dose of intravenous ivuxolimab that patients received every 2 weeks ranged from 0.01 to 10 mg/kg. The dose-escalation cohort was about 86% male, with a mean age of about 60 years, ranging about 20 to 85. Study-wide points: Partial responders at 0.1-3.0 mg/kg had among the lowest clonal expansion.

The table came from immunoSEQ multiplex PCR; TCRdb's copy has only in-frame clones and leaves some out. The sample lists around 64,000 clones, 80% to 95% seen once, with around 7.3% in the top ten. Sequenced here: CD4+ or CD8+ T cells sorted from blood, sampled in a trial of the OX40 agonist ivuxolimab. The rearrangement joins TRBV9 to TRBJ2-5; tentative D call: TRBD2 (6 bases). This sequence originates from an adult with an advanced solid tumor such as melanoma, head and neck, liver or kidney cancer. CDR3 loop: CASSLSGDYQETQYF. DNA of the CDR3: TGTGCCAGCAGCCTAAGTGGGGACTACCAAGAGACCCAGTACTTC. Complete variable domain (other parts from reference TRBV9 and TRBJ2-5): DSGVTQTPKHLITATGQRVTLRCSPRSGDLSVYWYQQSLDQGLQFLIQYYNGEERAKGNILERFSAQQFPDLHSELNLSSLELGDSALYFCASSLSGDYQETQYFGPGTRLLVL.